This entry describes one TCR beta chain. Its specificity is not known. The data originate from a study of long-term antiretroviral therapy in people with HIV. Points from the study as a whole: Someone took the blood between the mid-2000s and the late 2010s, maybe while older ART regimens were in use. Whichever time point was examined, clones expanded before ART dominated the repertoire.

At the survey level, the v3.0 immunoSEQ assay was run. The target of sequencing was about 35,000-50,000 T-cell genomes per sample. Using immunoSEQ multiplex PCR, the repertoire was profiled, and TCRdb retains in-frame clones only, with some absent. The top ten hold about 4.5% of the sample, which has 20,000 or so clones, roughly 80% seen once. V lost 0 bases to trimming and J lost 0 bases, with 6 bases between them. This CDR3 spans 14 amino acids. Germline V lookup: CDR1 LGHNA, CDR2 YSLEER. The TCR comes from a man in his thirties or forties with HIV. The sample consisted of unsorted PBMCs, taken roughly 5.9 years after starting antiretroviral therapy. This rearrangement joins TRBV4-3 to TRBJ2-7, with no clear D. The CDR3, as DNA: TGCGCCAGCAGCCAAGATAGAGACTCCTACGAGCAGTACTTC. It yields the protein CASSQDRDSYEQYF.